Below are 23 T cell receptor beta chains sequenced from a single sample in a study of control samples from healthy donors and cancer patients. Using immunoSEQ multiplex PCR, the repertoire was profiled, and TCRdb retains in-frame clones only, with some absent. The sample lists about 58,000 clones, roughly 90% occurring once. The sequenced material came from PBMCs. These receptors came from a man between 60 and 75 years old with colorectal cancer.

The chain combines TRBV6-2 or TRBV6-3 with TRBJ1-1, with D perhaps matching TRBD1 (5 bases). The germline V gene encodes CDR1 MNHEY and CDR2 SVGEGT. The V and J ends lost 0 bases and 14 bases respectively, with 13 bases between them. This CDR3 region has 12 residues. The CDR3 sequence: CASSYSRGRWFF. In nucleotides, the CDR3 is TGTGCCAGCAGTTACTCTCGGGGCCGCTGGTTCTTT.

This chain uses TRBV13 with TRBJ1-4, with D uncertain. Germline V CDR1 and CDR2: PRHDT, FYEKMQ (reference sequence). The CDR3 spans 11 residues. V was shortened by 5 bases and J by 7 bases, with 5 bases between the two germline ends. Here the CDR3 DNA reads TGTGCCAGCAGCCTGGGTGAAAAACTGTTTTTT. It codes for CASSLGEKLFF. The full variable domain, completed using reference TRBV13 and TRBJ1-4, is AAGVIQSPRHLIKEKRETATLKCYPIPRHDTVYWYQQGPGQDPQFLISFYEKMQSDKGSIPDRFSAQQFSDYHSELNMSSLELGDSALYFCASSLGEKLFFGSGTQLSVL.

The rearrangement uses TRBV19 and TRBJ1-2, with TRBD1 matching 8 bases. J was trimmed by 2 bases and V by 8 bases; bases with no gene match: 10. This CDR3 has 15 amino acids. Germline V gene lookup returns CDR1 LNHDA and CDR2 SQIVND (reference sequence). The CDR3 nucleotides read TGTGCCAGTGACGACAGGGGAGGGGAAAACTATGGCTACACCTTC. Translated: CASDDRGGENYGYTF.

Comment on this clone: In the same sample, other DNA sequences code for this CDR3. The genes are TRBV10-3 and TRBJ2-5; TRBD2 matches 9 bases. Per the germline V gene, CDR1 is ENHRY and CDR2 is SYGVKD. The CDR3 totals 13 residues. J lost 7 bases, V lost 4 bases, and 4 bases had no gene match. In DNA form, the CDR3 reads TGTGCCATCAGTGGGCCAGCGGGGGGGACCCAGTACTTC. Protein sequence: CAISGPAGGTQYF.

The chain is built from TRBV28 and TRBJ2-2; 9 positions match TRBD2. The CDR3 loop spans 14 amino acids. CDR1 is MDHEN, CDR2 SYDVKM, per germline. The trim removed 6 bases at V and 7 bases at J, leaving 6 bases unmatched. The CDR3 coding sequence is TGTGCCAGCAGGGGCGGGGGGGCCGGCGGGGAGCTGTTTTTT. Translated: CASRGGGAGGELFF.

The V and J genes are TRBV30 and TRBJ1-1; weak D call: TRBD1 (6 bases). V lost 4 bases and J 3 bases, leaving 12 bases between the germline ends. Germline values: CDR1 GTSNPN, CDR2 SVGIG (reference sequence). The CDR3 sequence is 13 residues long. The CDR3 DNA is TGTGCCTGGACGGACAGCTACTACACTGAAGCTTTCTTT. This gives the protein CAWTDSYYTEAFF.

The chain employs TRBV5-4 and TRBJ2-5; the match to TRBD2 covers 9 bases. The V gene end was trimmed by 1 base and the J gene end by 10 bases; junction bases not matched to a gene: 14. The germline V gene encodes CDR1 SGHNT and CDR2 YYREEE (reference sequence). The CDR3 runs 16 residues. The CDR3 loop is CASSLNRGLAGAHQYF. CDR3 DNA sequence: TGTGCCAGCAGCTTGAACAGGGGATTAGCGGGGGCTCACCAGTACTTC.

The rearrangement links TRBV7-3 to TRBJ2-2, with 7 bases that match TRBD2. CDR3 size: 15 residues. V gave up 7 bases and J gave up 3 bases; unmatched junction bases: 8. Germline values: CDR1 SGHTA, CDR2 FQGTGA. CDR3 amino acids: CASTTGAGDTGELFF. CDR3 DNA sequence: TGTGCCAGCACGACTGGGGCGGGGGACACCGGGGAGCTGTTTTTT.

This clone was detected only once. As DNA, the CDR3 is TGTGCCAGCAGCTCCGTCTACTACGAGCAGTACTTC. The encoded protein is CASSSVYYEQYF. V gene TRBV7-9 combines with J gene TRBJ2-7; D remains unclear. Trimming removed 4 bases from V and 3 bases from J, with 7 bases in between. Looked up from germline, CDR1 is SEHNR and CDR2 is FQNEAQ (reference sequence). There are 12 residues in the CDR3.

This clone has only one observation. This chain links TRBV6-2 or TRBV6-3 with TRBJ1-5, with TRBD1 matching over 9 bases. Trimming at V came to 2 bases and at J to 5 bases, leaving 10 bases not matched to a gene. The CDR3 contains 17 residues. Germline V gene lookup returns CDR1 MNHEY and CDR2 SVGEGT. The CDR3, as DNA: TGTGCCAGCAGTTACGCGACAGGGGGAGGGCGGTATCAGCCCCAGCATTTT. Its protein is CASSYATGGGRYQPQHF.

In this sample, this clone turned up once. The chain joins TRBV7-9 to TRBJ2-7; 7 nucleotides agree with TRBD1. The V segment lost 3 bases and the J segment 6 bases; nucleotides outside the gene matches: 5. The CDR3 has 13 residues. Germline values: CDR1 SEHNR, CDR2 FQNEAQ (reference sequence). The CDR3 loop reads CASSFSQGVEQYF. The CDR3 DNA sequence: TGTGCCAGCAGCTTCTCGCAGGGGGTCGAGCAGTACTTC.

V gene TRBV11-3 combines with J gene TRBJ2-2; D might be TRBD1 (6 bases). Per germline, CDR1 SGHNT and CDR2 YENEEA. The CDR3 is 13 amino acids. Deletions cut 5 bases from V and 5 bases from J, with 9 bases between. The CDR3 region is CASSLGQTGELFF. The DNA for the CDR3 is TGTGCCAGCAGCCTGGGACAAACCGGGGAGCTGTTTTTT.

V is TRBV9 and J is TRBJ1-2; 7 bases map to TRBD1. The CDR3 length is 13 residues. Losses at the gene ends were 4 bases for V and 2 bases for J; bases not matched to a gene: 2. CDR1 is SGDLS, CDR2 YYNGEE, per germline. In DNA, the CDR3 is TGTGCCAGCAGCCCAGGGGGGAACTATGGCTACACCTTC. It codes for CASSPGGNYGYTF.

CDR3 sequence reads: CAISQTAGTGSYEQYF. The CDR3 DNA follows: TGTGCCATCAGCCAGACGGCGGGGACAGGGTCTTACGAGCAGTACTTC. The genes are TRBV10-3 and TRBJ2-7; 9 bases are shared with TRBD1. Germline V gene lookup returns CDR1 ENHRY and CDR2 SYGVKD. This CDR3 is 16 amino acids long. V lost 6 bases and J lost 4; bases outside the gene matches: 13.

The J gene is TRBJ1-2, the V gene TRBV18, with D maybe TRBD1 (5 bases). The length of the CDR3 is 15 residues. Germline-derived CDR1 and CDR2 are KGHSH and LQKENI. Deletions cut 0 bases from V and 4 bases from J, with 12 bases between. The CDR3 is CASSPPMGTAYGYTF. The CDR3 coding sequence is TGTGCCAGCTCACCACCTATGGGGACGGCCTATGGCTACACCTTC.

A remark on this clone: The identical CDR3 is also encoded by other nucleotide sequences in the sample. The V call is TRBV7-3, the J call TRBJ2-6; D is perhaps TRBD1 or TRBD2 (6 bases each). Trimming stripped 5 bases from V and 3 bases from J, with 14 bases between. This CDR3 has 16 residues. Germline loops: CDR1 SGHTA, CDR2 FQGTGA. The CDR3 sequence is CASSPKGGSGANVLTF. CDR3 DNA sequence: TGTGCCAGCAGCCCAAAGGGGGGAAGTGGGGCCAACGTCCTGACTTTC.

V is TRBV11-3 and J is TRBJ2-5; tentatively, D is TRBD2 (6 bases). The CDR3 has 15 residues. The V gene's germline CDR1 is SGHNT and CDR2 YENEEA. The V and J ends lost 3 bases and 4 bases respectively, with 15 bases between them. CDR3 sequence reads: CASSFGGAQGETQYF. The CDR3 region has the DNA TGTGCCAGCAGCTTCGGAGGGGCGCAGGGAGAGACCCAGTACTTC.

This clone has just one count. V and J are TRBV19 and TRBJ1-6; no definite D call. Germline CDR1 reads LNHDA; CDR2 reads SQIVND (reference sequence). Trimming cost V 8 bases and J 6 bases, with 11 bases left between them. This CDR3 has 13 amino acids. CDR3 bases: TGTGCCAGTGGTTGGGTTGCTAATTCACCCCTCCACTTT. Protein sequence: CASGWVANSPLHF.

This chain links TRBV19 with TRBJ1-1; TRBD1 is a possible D gene (5 bases). V was cut by 6 bases and J by 1 base, with 12 bases left in between. The CDR3 is made up of 14 amino acids. Germline V gene lookup returns CDR1 LNHDA and CDR2 SQIVND (reference sequence). The CDR3 DNA reads TGTGCCAGTAGAACCGGGACCTCGAACACTGAAGCTTTCTTT. This encodes CASRTGTSNTEAFF. Looking up the rest from reference TRBV19 and TRBJ1-1 gives the full variable domain: DGGITQSPKYLFRKEGQNVTLSCEQNLNHDAMYWYRQDPGQGLRLIYYSQIVNDFQKGDIAEGYSVSREKKESFPLTVTSAQKNPTAFYLCASRTGTSNTEAFFGQGTRLTVV.

The chain uses TRBV6-5 and TRBJ2-7; 8 positions agree with TRBD1. The CDR3 has 14 residues. Germline loops: CDR1 MNHEY, CDR2 SVGAGI. After removal of 6 bases from V and 6 bases from J, the junction contained 10 bases not matched to a gene. CDR3 in amino acids: CASSPDRGPGEQYF. The CDR3 DNA follows: TGTGCCAGCAGCCCCGACAGGGGCCCCGGCGAGCAGTACTTC.

The rearrangement uses TRBV9 and TRBJ2-1; no clear D. Germline loops: CDR1 SGDLS, CDR2 YYNGEE. V lost 4 bases and J 16 bases, leaving 21 bases between the germline ends. This CDR3 is built from 13 residues. The CDR3 sequence is CASSPSLGNTAFF. The CDR3 nucleotides are TGTGCCAGCAGCCCATCCTTGGGTAACACGGCCTTCTTC.

The gene calls are TRBV7-2 and TRBJ1-2, with no clear D. Per the germline V gene, CDR1 is SGHTA and CDR2 is FQGNSA. V dropped 2 bases and J dropped 1 base, with 8 bases sitting between them. The CDR3 spans 14 residues. CDR3 bases: TGTGCCAGCAGCTTATCGAACGGTAACTATGGCTACACCTTC. Protein sequence: CASSLSNGNYGYTF.

The chain employs TRBV27 and TRBJ1-2, with 8 bases that match TRBD1. The CDR3 is made up of 15 amino acids. Trimming at V came to 5 bases and at J to 5 bases, leaving 10 bases not matched to a gene. Germline values: CDR1 MNHEY, CDR2 SMNVEV (reference sequence). The CDR3 here is CASSHRQGLAYGYTF. CDR3 coding DNA: TGTGCCAGCAGTCACCGACAGGGGCTGGCTTATGGCTACACCTTC.